This T cell receptor (beta chain) was documented in a study of T cell responses to AZD1222 COVID-19 vaccine. Study-level results: Baseline antibody screening turned up just a handful of seropositive AZD1222 recipients. Spike-specific TCR breadth and depth were elevated following two AZD1222 doses.

Some clones are missing from TCRdb's copy, which holds only in-frame ones; the method was immunoSEQ multiplex PCR. Among 140,000 or so clones listed, roughly 88% were seen once. Germline V gene lookup returns CDR1 LNHNV and CDR2 YYDKDF (reference sequence). The CDR3 contains 13 residues. Trimming stripped 2 bases from V and 8 bases from J, with 12 bases between. For this clone: Its antigen is unknown.

This chain uses TRBV15 with TRBJ1-1; D is unclear. This sequence was found in an adult who received the AZD1222 COVID-19 vaccine. The specimen comprised peripheral blood, sampled 28 days after the second AZD1222 dose. CDR3 amino acids: CATSRSRAREAFF. The CDR3 bases are TGTGCCACCAGCAGATCCCGGGCGCGCGAAGCTTTCTTT.